The 20 T cell receptor beta chains presented below share a single source sample, sequenced in a study of PD-L1 blockade in urothelial cancer. Generated by immunoSEQ multiplex PCR, the TCRdb table keeps only in-frame clones and is missing some. Here the sample spans approximately 90,000 clones, over 75% being singletons. Time point in this sample: pretreatment peripheral blood. The sequencing used PBMCs, collected around atezolizumab (anti-PD-L1) treatment. The receptors were sampled from a man aged 55 to 70 with urothelial cancer.

The chain combines TRBV7-9 with TRBJ1-4, with TRBD1 as a possible D gene (5 bases). Germline V gene sequence: CDR1 SEHNR, CDR2 FQNEAQ (reference sequence). The CDR3 length is 11 residues. V dropped 11 bases and J dropped 6 bases, with 10 bases sitting between them. This CDR3 reads CASGRDEKLFF. The CDR3 DNA reads as TGTGCCTCCGGCAGGGATGAAAAACTGTTTTTT.

The V call is TRBV6-1, the J call TRBJ2-7; perhaps TRBD2 as D (5 bases). The V end was cut by 1 base, the J end by 1 base, with 11 bases between. From germline, CDR1 is MNHNS and CDR2 SASEGT. The CDR3 covers 15 residues. This chain's CDR3 is CASSEELRESYEQYF. The CDR3 DNA sequence: TGTGCCAGCAGTGAAGAGTTGAGGGAATCCTACGAGCAGTACTTC.

The J gene is TRBJ2-3, the V gene TRBV10-3, with 8 bases that match TRBD2. Germline values: CDR1 ENHRY, CDR2 SYGVKD. The CDR3 contains 13 residues. V lost 4 bases and J lost 6; bases outside the gene matches: 3. CDR3 in DNA: TGTGCCATCAGTGGGGTAGCGGGGGATACGCAGTATTTT. It translates to CAISGVAGDTQYF.

This chain links TRBV7-3 with TRBJ2-2, with 10 bases identical to TRBD2. This CDR3 comprises 14 residues. Germline V gene data show CDR1 as SGHTA and CDR2 as FQGTGA. The J segment lost 3 bases and the V segment lost 9 bases, leaving 4 bases of the junction unmatched. This CDR3 is CASGSGRDTGELFF. The CDR3 nucleotides are TGTGCCAGTGGGAGCGGGAGGGACACCGGGGAGCTGTTTTTT.

V gene TRBV5-6 combines with J gene TRBJ1-1, with a possible D match to TRBD1 (6 bases). The germline CDR1 and CDR2 sequences are SGHDT and YYEEEE. V was shortened by 0 bases and J by 0 bases, with 12 bases between the two germline ends. The CDR3 spans 16 residues. CDR3 region: CASSLGGGRLNTEAFF. For the CDR3, the DNA is TGTGCCAGCAGCTTGGGCGGGGGCCGACTGAACACTGAAGCTTTCTTT.

This clone was seen just once. The chain carries TRBV28 and TRBJ1-1; D is undetermined. Germline CDR1 MDHEN, CDR2 SYDVKM. Trimming pared 8 bases from V and 6 bases from J, leaving 10 bases between. This CDR3 has 11 residues. CDR3 region: CASSPGAEAFF. CDR3 DNA: TGTGCCAGCTCCCCGGGAGCTGAAGCTTTCTTT.

The rearrangement uses TRBV30 and TRBJ1-2; the match to TRBD1 covers 7 bases. Germline assignment: CDR1 GTSNPN and CDR2 SVGIG (reference sequence). The CDR3 loop spans 15 amino acids. V lost 5 bases and J lost 5; bases outside the gene matches: 14. Here the CDR3 DNA reads TGTGCCTGGGACCGAATCCCGACAGGGATTTATGGCTACACCTTC. It specifies CAWDRIPTGIYGYTF.

The DNA of the CDR3 is TGTGCTAGTGGTTTGCCCCGAGGACAGTACTTC. Protein: CASGLPRGQYF. The chain employs TRBV12-5 and TRBJ2-7; the D is unclear. Germline V gene lookup returns CDR1 LGHNT and CDR2 FRNRAP. V was clipped by 2 bases and J by 10 bases, with 9 bases between them. The CDR3 is made up of 11 amino acids.

The J gene is TRBJ1-1, the V gene TRBV27, with D uncertain. Trimming took off 4 bases at V and 5 bases at J, with 11 bases between the two ends. Germline V gene data show CDR1 as MNHEY and CDR2 as SMNVEV (reference sequence). There are 13 residues in the CDR3. The CDR3 DNA sequence: TGTGCCAGCAGTTCCTTATCCGGGACTGAAGCTTTCTTT. This translates into CASSSLSGTEAFF.

J is TRBJ1-1 and V is TRBV6-5; D is perhaps TRBD1 (5 bases). CDR1 and CDR2 (germline): MNHEY, SVGAGI. The V end lost 2 bases, the J end lost 6 bases, and 10 bases lay between the germline ends. CDR3 size: 13 residues. The CDR3 coding sequence is TGTGCCAGCAGTTACGGGGCAACCTCTGAAGCTTTCTTT. Its protein is CASSYGATSEAFF.

The sample holds one count of this clone. V is TRBV7-9 and J is TRBJ2-7, with 8 bases lining up with TRBD2. The germline CDR1 and CDR2 sequences are SEHNR and FQNEAQ (reference sequence). J gave up 4 bases and V 6 bases, and 23 bases lay outside the gene matches. There are 19 residues in the CDR3. CDR3 residues: CASSHTAAGQREFQYEQYF. The CDR3 region has the DNA TGTGCCAGCAGTCACACCGCCGCTGGCCAGCGGGAGTTTCAGTACGAGCAGTACTTC.

CDR3: CASSLAGSSTGELFF. Here the CDR3 DNA reads TGTGCCAGCAGTTTGGCCGGGAGTTCCACCGGGGAGCTGTTTTTT. V is TRBV6-5 and J is TRBJ2-2, with a possible D match to TRBD2 (6 bases). CDR1 is MNHEY and CDR2 is SVGAGI in the germline V gene. The CDR3 is 15 residues long. The V end lost 4 bases, the J end lost 4 bases, and 13 bases lay between the germline ends.

Concerning this clone itself: The sample has other DNA sequences that encode this CDR3 too. The rearrangement uses TRBV29-1 and TRBJ2-5; a weak D match, TRBD1 (5 bases). The CDR3 loop spans 12 amino acids. V was shortened by 4 bases and J by 0 bases, with 6 bases between the two germline ends. CDR1 and CDR2 from the germline V gene are SQVTM and ANQGSEA. CDR3: CSVGQNQETQYF. In DNA, the CDR3 is TGCAGCGTTGGACAGAACCAAGAGACCCAGTACTTC.

The chain uses TRBV5-1 and TRBJ1-2; D not certain. The CDR3 runs to 15 residues. Trimming took off 0 bases at V and 4 bases at J, with 13 bases between the two ends. Germline loops: CDR1 SGHRS, CDR2 YFSETQ. The CDR3 DNA follows: TGCGCCAGCAGCTTGGCCGGGGAGGTTAGCTATGGCTACACCTTC. This encodes CASSLAGEVSYGYTF.

This chain connects TRBV30 to TRBJ1-4, with D tentatively TRBD1 (6 bases). The length of the CDR3 is 16 residues. Trimming took 5 bases from V and 8 from J, leaving 24 bases between them. CDR1 and CDR2 (germline): GTSNPN, SVGIG (reference sequence). The CDR3 DNA reads TGTGCCTGGGGGGGCAGTGAAACACTGGATACGGAAAAACTGTTTTTT. Translated: CAWGGSETLDTEKLFF.

This clone appeared once. The gene calls are TRBV27 and TRBJ2-1; 16 nucleotides align to TRBD2. J gave up 9 bases and V 6 bases, and 8 bases lay outside the gene matches. Germline assignment: CDR1 MNHEY and CDR2 SMNVEV (reference sequence). This CDR3 region has 16 residues. This CDR3 is CASRPPGLAGGVEQFF. DNA for the CDR3: TGTGCCAGCAGACCACCGGGACTAGCGGGGGGGGTTGAGCAGTTCTTC.

The chain combines TRBV9 with TRBJ1-1; no firm D call. The germline V gene has CDR1 SGDLS and CDR2 YYNGEE. V gave up 0 bases and J gave up 7 bases, with 7 bases separating them. The CDR3 loop spans 12 amino acids. CDR3 nucleotide sequence: TGTGCCAGCAGCGTAGCAAGAGGTGAAGCTTTCTTT. This translates into CASSVARGEAFF.

This clone occurred once. J is TRBJ2-7 and V is TRBV5-1; possible D gene TRBD2, 6 bases. The CDR3 is 13 residues long. Trimming removed 4 bases from V and 8 bases from J, with 16 bases in between. Germline-derived CDR1 and CDR2 are SGHRS and YFSETQ. In DNA, the CDR3 is TGCGCCAGCAGCCATACCACCGGGGGTAAGCAGTACTTC. Its protein product is CASSHTTGGKQYF.

V is TRBV19 and J is TRBJ1-6; the D is unclear. Per germline, CDR1 LNHDA and CDR2 SQIVND (reference sequence). The V and J ends lost 3 bases and 8 bases respectively, with 11 bases between them. The CDR3 is 14 residues long. The chain's CDR3 is CASSISWEYSPLHF. CDR3 sequence (DNA): TGTGCCAGTAGTATCAGCTGGGAGTATTCACCCCTCCACTTT.

The chain links TRBV19 to TRBJ2-1, with TRBD1 matching over 8 bases. The CDR3 runs 15 residues. J was trimmed by 9 bases and V by 8 bases; bases with no gene match: 15. The germline CDR1 and CDR2 sequences are LNHDA and SQIVND (reference sequence). Here the CDR3 reads CASQRTGLRLGEQFF. The CDR3 region has the DNA TGTGCCAGTCAGCGGACAGGGTTAAGATTAGGTGAGCAGTTCTTC.